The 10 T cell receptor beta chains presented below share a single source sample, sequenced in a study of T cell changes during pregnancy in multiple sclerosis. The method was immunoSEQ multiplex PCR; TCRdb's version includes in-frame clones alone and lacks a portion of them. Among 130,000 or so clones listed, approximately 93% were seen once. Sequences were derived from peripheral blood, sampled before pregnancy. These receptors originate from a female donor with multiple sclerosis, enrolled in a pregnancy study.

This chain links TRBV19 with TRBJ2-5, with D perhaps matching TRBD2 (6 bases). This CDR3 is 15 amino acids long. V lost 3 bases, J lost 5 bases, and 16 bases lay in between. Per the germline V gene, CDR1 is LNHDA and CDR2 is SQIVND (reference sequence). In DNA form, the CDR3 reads TGTGCCAGTAGTATTGGAACGGGAGCTTTGGAGACCCAGTACTTC. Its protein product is CASSIGTGALETQYF.

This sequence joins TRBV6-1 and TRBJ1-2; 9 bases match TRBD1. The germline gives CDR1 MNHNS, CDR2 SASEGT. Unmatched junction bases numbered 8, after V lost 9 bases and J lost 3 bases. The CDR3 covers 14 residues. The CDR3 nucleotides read TGTGCCAGTCTTATTTGGACAGGGGACTATGGCTACACCTTC. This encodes CASLIWTGDYGYTF.

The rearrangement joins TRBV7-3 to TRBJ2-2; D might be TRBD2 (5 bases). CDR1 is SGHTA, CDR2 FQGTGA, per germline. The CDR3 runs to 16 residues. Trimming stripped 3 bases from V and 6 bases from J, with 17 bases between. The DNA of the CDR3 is TGTGCCAGCAGCTTCTCAACCGATGCCGGGGCCGGGGAGCTGTTTTTT. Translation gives CASSFSTDAGAGELFF. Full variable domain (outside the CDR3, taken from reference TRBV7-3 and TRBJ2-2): GAGVSQTPSNKVTEKGKYVELRCDPISGHTALYWYRQSLGQGPEFLIYFQGTGAADDSGLPNDRFFAVRPEGSVSTLKIQRTERGDSAVYLCASSFSTDAGAGELFFGEGSRLTVL.

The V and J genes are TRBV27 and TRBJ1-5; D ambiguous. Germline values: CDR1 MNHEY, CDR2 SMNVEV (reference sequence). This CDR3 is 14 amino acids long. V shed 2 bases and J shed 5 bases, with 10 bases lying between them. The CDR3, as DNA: TGTGCCAGCAGTTTAGAGGCAGCCGATCAGCCCCAGCATTTT. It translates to CASSLEAADQPQHF.

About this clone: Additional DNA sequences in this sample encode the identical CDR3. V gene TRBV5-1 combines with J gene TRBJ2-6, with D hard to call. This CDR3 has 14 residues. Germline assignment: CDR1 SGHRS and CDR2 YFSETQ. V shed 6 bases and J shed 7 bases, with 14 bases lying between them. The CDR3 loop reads CASKRSLEANVLTF. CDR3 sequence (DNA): TGCGCCAGCAAAAGGAGTTTAGAAGCCAACGTCCTGACTTTC.

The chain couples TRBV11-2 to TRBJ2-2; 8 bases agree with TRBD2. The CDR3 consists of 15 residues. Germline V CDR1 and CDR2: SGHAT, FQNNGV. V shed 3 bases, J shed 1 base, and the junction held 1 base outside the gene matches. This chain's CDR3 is CASSLGLVNTGELFF. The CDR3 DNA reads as TGTGCCAGCAGCTTGGGACTAGTGAACACCGGGGAGCTGTTTTTT. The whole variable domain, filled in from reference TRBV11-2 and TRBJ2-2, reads EAGVAQSPRYKIIEKRQSVAFWCNPISGHATLYWYQQILGQGPKLLIQFQNNGVVDDSQLPKDRFSAERLKGVDSTLKIQPAKLEDSAVYLCASSLGLVNTGELFFGEGSRLTVL.

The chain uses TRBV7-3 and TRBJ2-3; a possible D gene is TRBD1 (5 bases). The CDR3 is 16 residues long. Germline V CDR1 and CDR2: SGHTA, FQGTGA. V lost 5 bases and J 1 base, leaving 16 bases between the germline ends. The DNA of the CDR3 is TGTGCCAGCAGCGCTAATGGAGCGACAGGCACAGATACGCAGTATTTT. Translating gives CASSANGATGTDTQYF.

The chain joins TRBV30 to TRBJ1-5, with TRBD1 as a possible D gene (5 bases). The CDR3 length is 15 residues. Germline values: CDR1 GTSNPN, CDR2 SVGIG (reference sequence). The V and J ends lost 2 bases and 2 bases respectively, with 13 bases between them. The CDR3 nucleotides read TGTGCCTGGAGTCCGCCCGGGGGGGGCAATCAGCCCCAGCATTTT. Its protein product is CAWSPPGGGNQPQHF.

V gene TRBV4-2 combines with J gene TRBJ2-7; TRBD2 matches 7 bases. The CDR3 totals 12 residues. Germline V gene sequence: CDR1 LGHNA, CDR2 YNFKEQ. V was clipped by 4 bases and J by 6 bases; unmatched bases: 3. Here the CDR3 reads CASSPIAGEQYF. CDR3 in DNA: TGTGCCAGCAGCCCAATAGCGGGCGAGCAGTACTTC.

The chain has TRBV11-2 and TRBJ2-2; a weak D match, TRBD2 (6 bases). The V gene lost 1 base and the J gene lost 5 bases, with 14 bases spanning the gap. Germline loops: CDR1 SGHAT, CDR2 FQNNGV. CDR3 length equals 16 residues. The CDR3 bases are TGTGCCAGCAGCTTAGTGCGGGGCCAAGGGACCGGGGAGCTGTTTTTT. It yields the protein CASSLVRGQGTGELFF.